This record looks at one TCR beta chain sequence and its context. This record belongs to a study of cytomegalovirus exposure and HLA in healthy donors. Study information: Unique TCRs from HLA-typed donors, 75 million to 100 million of them, were held in an early data release. The Caucasian-associated ancestry cluster held roughly 81% of a few hundred genotyped donors.

The length of the CDR3 is 15 residues. The V gene's germline CDR1 is SNHLY and CDR2 FYNNEI. V lost 0 bases, J lost 2 bases, and 8 bases lay in between. Donors in the study were healthy people who gave bone marrow. The study ran its PCR with 60 Vbeta and 13 Jbeta primers. TCRdb's copy holds only in-frame clones and misses some; the assay was immunoSEQ multiplex PCR. The sample holds roughly 250,000 clones, around 80% seen once. This TCR came from a girl aged 2-9 years in good health and CMV-seronegative. The sequencing input was PBMCs. The chain combines TRBV2 with TRBJ1-3; D is undetermined. CDR3 nucleotide sequence: TGTGCCAGCAGTGAAGCAGGCGGGGCTGGAAACACCATATATTTT. Protein: CASSEAGGAGNTIYF.